Each of the 11 T cell receptor beta chains below was sequenced from the same sample in a study of blood T cell repertoires in COVID-19. Clones were sequenced by immunoSEQ multiplex PCR, and TCRdb holds only the in-frame ones, with some missing. The sample has 45,000 to 55,000 clones, 75% to 95% seen once. What was sequenced was peripheral blood. All receptors derive from a woman between 40 and 50 years old with active COVID-19.

The chain carries TRBV7-3 and TRBJ2-3; D perhaps matches TRBD2 (6 bases). The germline V gene encodes CDR1 SGHTA and CDR2 FQGTGA. The CDR3 has 14 amino acids. V was trimmed by 2 bases and J by 0 bases, leaving 6 bases between them. In DNA form, the CDR3 reads TGTGCCAGCAGCTTAGCGGGGAGCACAGATACGCAGTATTTT. This translates into CASSLAGSTDTQYF.

This clone has just one count. The chain links TRBV5-4 to TRBJ2-5; D call uncertain. The CDR3 has 12 residues. Germline V lookup: CDR1 SGHNT, CDR2 YYREEE (reference sequence). V lost 4 bases, J lost 11 bases, and 15 bases lay in between. CDR3 in amino acids: CASSTDARYQYF. CDR3 sequence (DNA): TGTGCCAGCAGCACCGACGCTAGGTATCAGTACTTC.

V is TRBV7-9 and J is TRBJ2-5, with a weak D call TRBD2 (6 bases). In germline, CDR1 is SEHNR, CDR2 FQNEAQ (reference sequence). The CDR3 covers 15 residues. V lost 2 bases and J 4 bases, leaving 14 bases between the germline ends. The CDR3 sequence is CASSLNARGLETQYF. CDR3 in DNA: TGTGCCAGCAGCTTAAATGCGCGGGGTTTAGAGACCCAGTACTTC.

The gene calls are TRBV6-6 and TRBJ2-7; D possibly corresponds to TRBD1 (6 bases). Germline CDR1 MNHNY, CDR2 SVGAGI (reference sequence). The CDR3 is 13 residues long. V lost 2 bases, J lost 2 bases, and 7 bases lay in between. Here the CDR3 reads CASSYDRTYEQYF. CDR3 nucleotide sequence: TGTGCCAGCAGTTACGACAGGACCTACGAGCAGTACTTC.

The rearrangement joins TRBV18 to TRBJ1-6; D remains unclear. V shed 1 base and J shed 6 bases, with 7 bases lying between them. Germline CDR1 KGHSH, CDR2 LQKENI. The CDR3 has 14 amino acids. The CDR3 DNA sequence: TGTGCCAGCTCACCACGAGAGGGTAATTCACCCCTCCACTTT. This translates into CASSPREGNSPLHF.

The chain combines TRBV4-1 with TRBJ1-1, with 7 positions matching TRBD1. Germline V CDR1 and CDR2: MGHRA, YSYEKL. The CDR3 is made up of 13 amino acids. Germline trimming cut 4 bases from V and 6 bases from J; bases unmatched to any gene: 5. CDR3 amino acids: CASSLQGQAEAFF. The CDR3 DNA sequence: TGCGCCAGCAGCCTACAGGGGCAGGCTGAAGCTTTCTTT.

CDR3 in DNA: TGCGCCAGCAGCTTGGCCGACGGGGGGGCCAACACCGGGGAGCTGTTTTTT. Encoded protein: CASSLADGGANTGELFF. The J gene is TRBJ2-2, the V gene TRBV5-1; TRBD2 matches at 8 bases. J gave up 2 bases and V 0 bases, and 6 bases lay outside the gene matches. Germline values: CDR1 SGHRS, CDR2 YFSETQ. The CDR3 has 17 residues.

This clone was counted once. The rearrangement uses TRBV19 and TRBJ1-1, with D unclear. Trimming removed 4 bases at V and 0 bases at J, with 12 bases between. CDR1 and CDR2 (germline): LNHDA, SQIVND (reference sequence). The length of the CDR3 is 15 residues. This chain's CDR3 is CASSRQLSMNTEAFF. DNA for the CDR3: TGTGCCAGTAGTAGACAACTCTCCATGAACACTGAAGCTTTCTTT.

CDR3 in DNA: TGTGCCAGCAGGGCTTACACTGAAGCTTTCTTT. As protein: CASRAYTEAFF. The rearrangement links TRBV6-5 to TRBJ1-1; D unresolved. V was shortened by 6 bases and J by 3 bases, with 5 bases between the two germline ends. Germline V gene sequence: CDR1 MNHEY, CDR2 SVGAGI. The CDR3 sequence is 11 residues long.

Of note for this clone: In the same sample, other DNA sequences code for this CDR3. The chain is built from TRBV5-1 and TRBJ2-7; the D gene is possibly TRBD2 (5 bases). Between the trimmed V and J ends, which lost 6 bases and 4 bases, there was a span of 8 bases. CDR1 is SGHRS and CDR2 is YFSETQ in the germline V gene. The CDR3 is 11 residues long. The CDR3 sequence: CASKGEYEQYF. The CDR3 DNA sequence: TGCGCCAGCAAGGGAGAATACGAGCAGTACTTC.

The V and J genes are TRBV19 and TRBJ1-2; TRBD1 is a possible D gene (6 bases). Trimming removed 6 bases at V and 3 bases at J, with 14 bases between. The CDR3 contains 14 residues. Germline V gene lookup returns CDR1 LNHDA and CDR2 SQIVND (reference sequence). CDR3 DNA sequence: TGTGCCAGTAGCTGGGGGGGCCTCTACTATGGCTACACCTTC. Residues: CASSWGGLYYGYTF.